Listed below are T cell receptor beta chains from one sample, sequenced in a study of blood T cell repertoires in COVID-19. Clones were read by immunoSEQ multiplex PCR, and TCRdb kept only the in-frame ones, dropping some. The sample consists of 160,000 or so clones, 80% to 90% of them appearing once. The material sequenced was peripheral blood. The receptor set was obtained from a woman in her forties or fifties with COVID-19, enrolled during active disease. Both conserved end residues are part of each CDR3. D genes are given only for firm matches. Expanded clones get a size class; other rows say once, few or many, or leave the size out.

>-|TRBJ2-7|-|TRBV12-3/TRBV12-4
TGTGCCAGCAGCTCCCGGGGGAAGCAGTACTTC
CASSSRGKQYF
>-|TRBJ2-7|-|TRBV7-9
TGTGCCAGCAGCGGCGCCACAGGTAACTACGAGCAGTACTTC
CASSGATGNYEQYF
>-|TRBJ2-7|-|TRBV11-2
TGTGCCAGCAGCCCACAGTATGGGACAAACCTCTACGAGCAGTACTTC
CASSPQYGTNLYEQYF
>-|TRBJ1-2|-|TRBV28
TGTGCCAGCACCCCTCCGGGACAAAACTATGGCTACACCTTC
CASTPPGQNYGYTF
>few|TRBJ2-7|-|TRBV18
TGTGCCCCCCCTGGGGGGTTTGGCGAGCAGTACTTC
CAPPGGFGEQYF
>-|TRBJ2-5|TRBD2|TRBV7-2
TGTGCCAGCAGCTGGACTAGCGGGGAAGAGACCCAGTACTTC
CASSWTSGEETQYF
>once|TRBJ1-5|-|TRBV9
TGTGCCAGCAGCTTCCCTGGGGGCACCAATCAGCCCCAGCATTTT
CASSFPGGTNQPQHF
>-|TRBJ1-2|TRBD1|TRBV6-5
TGTGCCAGCAGCACACCGGGACAGGGGTATGGCTACACCTTC
CASSTPGQGYGYTF
>-|TRBJ1-5|-|TRBV2
TGTGCCAGCAGTGGTGGTACAGGGTTAGGCCAGCCCCAGCATTTT
CASSGGTGLGQPQHF
>-|TRBJ1-1|-|TRBV28
TGTGCCAGCAGAGGGGAGAACACTGAAGCTTTCTTT
CASRGENTEAFF
>-|TRBJ2-7|TRBD1|TRBV28
TGTGCCAGCAGCCCCGGGGACAGGGCACCCTACGAGCAGTACTTC
CASSPGDRAPYEQYF
>once|TRBJ2-5|TRBD2|TRBV28
TGTGCCAGCAGTTTAGCGGGGGGCGGGAAGACCCAGTACTTC
CASSLAGGGKTQYF
>-|TRBJ2-7|TRBD2|TRBV29-1
TGCAGCGTTCCCGCGGGGGGGGTCCACGAGCAGTACTTC
CSVPAGGVHEQYF
>once|TRBJ2-5|TRBD2|TRBV4-3
TGCGCCAGCAGCCAAGATGGGCCTAGCGGCGAACCAAGCCAAGAGACCCAGTACTTC
CASSQDGPSGEPSQETQYF